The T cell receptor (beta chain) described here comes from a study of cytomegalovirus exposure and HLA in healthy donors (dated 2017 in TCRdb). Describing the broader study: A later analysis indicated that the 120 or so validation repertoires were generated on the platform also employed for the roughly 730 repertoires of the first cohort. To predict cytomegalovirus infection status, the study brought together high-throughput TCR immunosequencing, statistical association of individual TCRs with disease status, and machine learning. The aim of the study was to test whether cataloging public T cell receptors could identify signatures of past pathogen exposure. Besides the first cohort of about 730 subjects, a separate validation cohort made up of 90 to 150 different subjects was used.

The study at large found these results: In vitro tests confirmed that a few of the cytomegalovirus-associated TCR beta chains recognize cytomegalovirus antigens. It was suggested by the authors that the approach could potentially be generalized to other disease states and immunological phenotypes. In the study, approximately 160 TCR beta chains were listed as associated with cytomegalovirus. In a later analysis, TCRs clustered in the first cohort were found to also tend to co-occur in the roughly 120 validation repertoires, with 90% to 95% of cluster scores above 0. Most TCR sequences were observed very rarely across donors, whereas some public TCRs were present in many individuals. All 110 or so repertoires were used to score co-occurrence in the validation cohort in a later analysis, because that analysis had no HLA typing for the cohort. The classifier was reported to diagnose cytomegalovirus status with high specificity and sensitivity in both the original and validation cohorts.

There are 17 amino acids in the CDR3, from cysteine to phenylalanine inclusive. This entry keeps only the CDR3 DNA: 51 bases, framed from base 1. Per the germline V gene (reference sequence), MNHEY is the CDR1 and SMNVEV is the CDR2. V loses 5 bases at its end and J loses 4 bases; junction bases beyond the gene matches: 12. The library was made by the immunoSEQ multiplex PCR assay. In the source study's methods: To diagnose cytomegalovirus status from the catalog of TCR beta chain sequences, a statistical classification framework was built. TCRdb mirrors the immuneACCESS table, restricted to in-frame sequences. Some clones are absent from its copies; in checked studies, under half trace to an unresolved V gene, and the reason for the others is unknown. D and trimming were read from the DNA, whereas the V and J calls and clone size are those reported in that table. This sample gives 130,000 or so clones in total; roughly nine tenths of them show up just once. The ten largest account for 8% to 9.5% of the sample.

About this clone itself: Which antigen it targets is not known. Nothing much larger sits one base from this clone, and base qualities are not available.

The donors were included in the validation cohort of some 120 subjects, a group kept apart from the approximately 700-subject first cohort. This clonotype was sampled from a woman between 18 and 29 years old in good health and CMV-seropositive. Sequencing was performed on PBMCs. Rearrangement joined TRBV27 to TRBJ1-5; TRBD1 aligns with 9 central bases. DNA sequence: TGTGCCAGCAGTCTCTCGCCGGGACAGGGAACAAATCAGCCCCAGCATTTT. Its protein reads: CASSLSPGQGTNQPQHF.